The 19 T cell receptor beta chains below all came from one sample that was sequenced in a study of T-cell memory formation after mild COVID-19. Via MiXCR, TCRdb re-called the 5' RACE reads, giving one row per CDR3 protein. The table records some 40,000 distinct CDR3 sequences, roughly 7.2% of them present only once. Sequencing input: PBMCs or a T cell subset sorted from them (not recorded which). Every receptor here comes from a man aged 18-30 years who had mild COVID-19 (a few samples of this study predate the infection). Cell type and time point are not known.

In regard to this clonotype: Germline is not matched at one junction end, which may reflect a read error. The chain links TRBV20-1 to TRBJ2-3; TRBD2 matches at 9 bases. The length of the CDR3 is 13 residues. CDR1 is DFQATT, CDR2 SNEGSKA, per germline (reference sequence). In DNA form, the CDR3 reads TGCAGTCCTAGCGGGGCCCGAACAGATACGCAGTATTTT. It encodes CSPSGARTDTQYF.

The chain combines TRBV29-1 with TRBJ2-5; a possible D gene is TRBD2 (5 bases). This CDR3 contains 13 residues. The V and J ends lost 6 bases and 1 base respectively, with 12 bases between them. Per the germline V gene, CDR1 is SQVTM and CDR2 is ANQGSEA. CDR3 bases: TGCAGCGTAGGCGTCGGGGTCCAAGAGACCCAGTACTTC. Translated, it gives CSVGVGVQETQYF.

This clonotype was detected only a few times. The rearrangement joins TRBV6-2 or TRBV6-3 to TRBJ2-2, with 9 bases fitting TRBD1. CDR3 length: 17 amino acids. V lost 2 bases, J lost 1 base, and 5 bases stayed unmatched. Germline CDR1 and CDR2: MNHEY and SVGEGT. CDR3 in DNA: TGTGCCAGCAGTTACCACCGGGACAGGGTGAACACCGGGGAGCTGTTTTTT. Protein product: CASSYHRDRVNTGELFF.

This clonotype was found a few times. V and J are TRBV7-2 and TRBJ1-6, with D possibly being TRBD1 (5 bases). Trimming stripped 9 bases from V and 12 bases from J, with 18 bases between. This CDR3 spans 13 amino acids. Germline CDR1 and CDR2: SGHTA and FQGNSA. The CDR3 nucleotides are TGTGCCAGTATCCCGGGACCTGGGGGACCCCTCCACTTT. This gives the protein CASIPGPGGPLHF.

V is TRBV12-3 or TRBV12-4 and J is TRBJ1-1; possible D gene TRBD1, 5 bases. The length of the CDR3 is 13 residues. V lost 8 bases, J lost 11 bases, and 21 bases lay in between. The CDR3 DNA sequence: TGTGCCAGCGGGACGAGTGGCATAGGCGAGGCTTTCTTT. The encoded protein is CASGTSGIGEAFF.

This sequence joins TRBV5-6 and TRBJ2-2; no clear D gene. There are 11 residues in the CDR3. Germline V gene sequence: CDR1 SGHDT, CDR2 YYEEEE. V lost 2 bases and J 5 bases, leaving 1 base between the germline ends. CDR3 coding DNA: TGTGCCAGCAGCTTTACCGGGGAGCTGTTTTTT. It yields the protein CASSFTGELFF. The full variable domain, its missing parts supplied by reference TRBV5-6 and TRBJ2-2, is DAGVTQSPTHLIKTRGQQVTLRCSPKSGHDTVSWYQQALGQGPQFIFQYYEEEERQRGNFPDRFSGHQFPNYSSELNVNALLLGDSALYLCASSFTGELFFGEGSRLTVL.

This clonotype was found many times. V is TRBV12-3 or TRBV12-4 and J is TRBJ2-5; D uncertain. CDR3 length equals 14 residues. V lost 1 base and J 1 base, leaving 7 bases between the germline ends. The CDR3 DNA reads TGTGCCAGCAGTTTAGTGGGCAGCCAAGAGACCCAGTACTTC. It yields the protein CASSLVGSQETQYF.

This clonotype was counted between two and nine times. V usage is TRBV10-3 and J usage is TRBJ2-3; D may match TRBD1 or TRBD2 (6 bases each). CDR3 length: 17 amino acids. V was pared by 4 bases and J by 1 base, with 18 bases between. The germline V gene has CDR1 ENHRY and CDR2 SYGVKD. Here the CDR3 DNA reads TGTGCCATCAGTGGCACAGGGACGGGAGTGGGCACAGATACGCAGTATTTT. Residues: CAISGTGTGVGTDTQYF.

This clonotype showed up just a few times. This chain links TRBV3-1 with TRBJ2-5; 11 bases line up with TRBD2. Germline V gene lookup returns CDR1 LGHDT and CDR2 YNNKEL (reference sequence). The CDR3 extends over 16 amino acids. The ends lost 5 bases at V and 3 bases at J; junction bases unmatched: 8. The CDR3 coding sequence is TGTGCCAGCAGCGCCGCTTTAGCGGGGGGGAAAGAGACCCAGTACTTC. Translated, it gives CASSAALAGGKETQYF.

The genes are TRBV30 and TRBJ1-1; TRBD1 might be the D (6 bases). The V gene lost 5 bases and the J gene lost 0 bases, with 10 bases spanning the gap. This CDR3 spans 13 amino acids. Germline assignment: CDR1 GTSNPN and CDR2 SVGIG (reference sequence). Written as DNA, the CDR3 is TGTGCCTGGGGCCGGGGGCTGAACACTGAAGCTTTCTTT. Translated: CAWGRGLNTEAFF.

This chain connects TRBV20-1 to TRBJ2-3; the D is unclear. The CDR3 sequence is 10 residues long. Looked up from germline, CDR1 is DFQATT and CDR2 is SNEGSKA (reference sequence). V was shortened by 5 bases and J by 4 bases, with 4 bases between the two germline ends. The CDR3 DNA reads TGCAGTGCTGCTGCAGATACGCAGTATTTT. Its translation: CSAAADTQYF.

The V gene is TRBV5-4, the J gene TRBJ2-7; 10 bases agree with TRBD2. This CDR3 region has 14 residues. V trimming: 3 bases; J trimming: 3 bases; junction bases outside the gene matches: 3. The germline V gene encodes CDR1 SGHNT and CDR2 YYREEE (reference sequence). The CDR3 sequence is CASSSLAGNYEQYF. The CDR3 DNA sequence: TGTGCCAGCAGCTCACTAGCGGGGAACTACGAGCAGTACTTC. Using reference TRBV5-4 and TRBJ2-7 for the parts outside the CDR3, the full variable domain is ETGVTQSPTHLIKTRGQQVTLRCSSQSGHNTVSWYQQALGQGPQFIFQYYREEENGRGNFPPRFSGLQFPNYSSELNVNALELDDSALYLCASSSLAGNYEQYFGPGTRLTVT.

V usage is TRBV12-3 or TRBV12-4 and J usage is TRBJ1-2, with D uncertain. Trimming took off 6 bases at V and 4 bases at J, with 12 bases between the two ends. This CDR3 contains 13 residues. This CDR3 reads CASRGDGTYGYTF. In nucleotides, the CDR3 is TGTGCCAGCAGAGGTGACGGTACCTATGGCTACACCTTC.

This clonotype has at least ten counts. This chain uses TRBV20-1 with TRBJ2-5; D possibly corresponds to TRBD1 (6 bases). In germline, CDR1 is DFQATT, CDR2 SNEGSKA (reference sequence). This CDR3 contains 13 residues. V was pared by 1 base and J by 9 bases, with 15 bases between. The CDR3 DNA sequence: TGCAGTGCTAGAGCTTCACAGGGTAGTGCCCAGTACTTC. It translates to CSARASQGSAQYF.

This chain uses TRBV7-9 with TRBJ2-2, with no clear D. The V gene's germline CDR1 is SEHNR and CDR2 FQNEAQ (reference sequence). The germline V and J ends were trimmed by 5 bases and 6 bases, with 13 bases remaining between them. CDR3 length: 14 amino acids. The CDR3 loop reads CASSPVTKSGELFF. CDR3 coding DNA: TGTGCCAGCAGCCCAGTAACCAAGTCCGGGGAGCTGTTTTTT.

This clonotype was observed a handful of times. The gene calls are TRBV12-3 or TRBV12-4 and TRBJ1-5; 7 positions match TRBD1. V lost 6 bases and J lost 7; bases outside the gene matches: 12. This CDR3 has 15 residues. The CDR3 nucleotides read TGTGCCAGCAGCCGCCTTGGAGGGGGCCAACAGCCCCAGCATTTT. Translation: CASSRLGGGQQPQHF.

This clonotype appeared a single time. The chain carries TRBV20-1 and TRBJ2-3; D gene ambiguous. Germline V gene lookup returns CDR1 DFQATT and CDR2 SNEGSKA (reference sequence). With 0 bases removed from V and 2 bases from J, the gap between germline ends came to 6 bases. The CDR3 loop spans 13 amino acids. CDR3 in DNA: TGCAGTGCTAGAGACCAAGACACAGATACGCAGTATTTT. It specifies CSARDQDTDTQYF.

Notes on this clonotype: Since a much larger clone is just one base distant, this may be a read error. V usage is TRBV29-1 and J usage is TRBJ2-3; D unresolved. V lost 5 bases to trimming and J lost 4 bases, with 13 bases between them. Germline values: CDR1 SQVTM, CDR2 ANQGSEA. The CDR3 is 13 amino acids. The CDR3 DNA reads as TGCAGCGTTACCGGGTCGGGTGCAGATACGCAGTATTTT. This translates into CSVTGSGADTQYF.

This clonotype showed up just a few times. The V gene is TRBV9, the J gene TRBJ1-1; D uncertain. Germline CDR1 reads SGDLS; CDR2 reads YYNGEE. V was cut by 3 bases and J by 5 bases, with 11 bases left in between. The CDR3 contains 13 residues. The CDR3 region has the DNA TGTGCCAGCAGCGGAAACAGTGGAACTGAAGCTTTCTTT. Translated: CASSGNSGTEAFF.